Listed below are T cell receptor beta chains from one sample, sequenced in a study of blood T cell repertoires in COVID-19. Here immunoSEQ multiplex PCR was the method, and the copy in TCRdb shows in-frame clones only, minus some. This table holds a few hundred thousand clones, roughly 89% found once. The specimen was peripheral blood. The receptors here all came from a woman aged 40 to 49 who had recovered from COVID-19. Both conserved end residues are part of each CDR3. Fields, in order: V gene, clone size, D gene, J gene, CDR3 protein, CDR3 DNA. D genes are given only for firm matches. The listing skips clone size in some rows; elsewhere it reads once, few, many or a size class.

TRBV5-1	-	-	TRBJ2-5	CASSLDPRETQYF	TGCGCCAGCAGCTTGGACCCCAGGGAGACCCAGTACTTC
TRBV6-5	-	-	TRBJ1-1	CATEGYGTEAFF	TGTGCCACCGAGGGTTACGGGACTGAAGCTTTCTTT
TRBV6-5	-	-	TRBJ2-1	CASSPGSSYNEQFF	TGTGCCAGCAGTCCCGGGAGCTCCTACAATGAGCAGTTCTTC
TRBV19	-	TRBD2	TRBJ2-3	CASGPFSGRDTQYF	TGTGCCAGCGGCCCTTTTAGCGGGAGAGATACGCAGTATTTT
TRBV6-1	-	TRBD1	TRBJ1-4	CASSGIAGQGNEKLFF	TGTGCCAGCAGTGGTATTGCGGGACAGGGAAATGAAAAACTGTTTTTT
TRBV6-2/TRBV6-3	-	TRBD2	TRBJ2-2	CASSYSETSGRAGELFF	TGTGCCAGCAGTTACTCCGAGACTAGCGGGAGGGCCGGGGAGCTGTTTTTT
TRBV28	-	-	TRBJ1-1	CASTGGGNTEAFF	TGTGCCAGCACCGGCGGGGGGAACACTGAAGCTTTCTTT
TRBV28	once	-	TRBJ2-7	CASTPGWSEQYF	TGTGCCAGCACTCCAGGGTGGAGCGAGCAGTACTTC
TRBV2	-	-	TRBJ2-7	CASSQPGQIYEQYF	TGTGCCAGCAGTCAACCGGGACAAATCTACGAGCAGTACTTC
TRBV30	-	TRBD1	TRBJ1-5	CAWAKGAQSNQPQHF	TGTGCCTGGGCTAAGGGGGCGCAGAGCAATCAGCCCCAGCATTTT
TRBV5-4	-	-	TRBJ2-7	CASSSGLSYEQYF	TGTGCCAGCAGCTCCGGACTCTCCTACGAGCAGTACTTC
TRBV28	-	-	TRBJ2-3	CASSLERGTDTQYF	TGTGCCAGCAGCTTAGAGAGGGGCACAGATACGCAGTATTTT
TRBV12-3/TRBV12-4	-	-	TRBJ2-4	CASSKSAGNIQYF	TGTGCCAGCAGTAAATCCGCCGGGAACATTCAGTACTTC
TRBV5-1	-	-	TRBJ2-3	CASSQSGDTQYF	TGCGCCAGCAGCCAGAGCGGAGATACGCAGTATTTT
TRBV5-1	few	-	TRBJ2-3	CASSRGGRTDTQYF	TGCGCCAGCAGCCGGGGTGGTCGAACAGATACGCAGTATTTT
TRBV6-4	-	TRBD1	TRBJ1-6	CASSPDRKACHNSPLHF	TGTGCCAGCAGTCCGGACAGGAAGGCCTGTCATAATTCACCCCTCCACTTT
TRBV11-1	-	TRBD1	TRBJ2-1	CASSDGTGPYNEQFF	TGTGCCAGCAGCGATGGGACAGGGCCCTACAATGAGCAGTTCTTC
TRBV6-5	-	-	TRBJ1-1	CASSYRHDMNTEAFF	TGTGCCAGCAGTTACCGACACGATATGAACACTGAAGCTTTCTTT
TRBV7-2	-	-	TRBJ2-5	CASSSGLPSQETQYF	TGTGCCAGCAGCTCAGGACTTCCCTCCCAAGAGACCCAGTACTTC
TRBV19	-	-	TRBJ2-2	CASSLQDRYTGELFF	TGTGCCAGTAGCCTCCAGGACAGATACACCGGGGAGCTGTTTTTT
TRBV3-1/TRBV3-2	few	-	TRBJ2-2	CASSLGRDTNTGELFF	TGTGCCAGCAGCCTCGGCCGGGACACGAACACCGGGGAGCTGTTTTTT
TRBV4-1	-	-	TRBJ2-1	CASSQESSSGGEQFF	TGCGCCAGCAGCCAAGAGTCGAGTTCCGGTGGTGAGCAGTTCTTC
TRBV28	-	TRBD2	TRBJ2-1	CASSRTSGDYNEQFF	TGTGCCAGCAGCCGGACTAGCGGGGACTACAATGAGCAGTTCTTC
TRBV28	-	-	TRBJ1-2	CASRPRLGYTF	TGTGCCAGCCGCCCCAGGTTAGGCTACACCTTC
TRBV2	-	-	TRBJ2-1	CASRRRLVGEGNEQFF	TGTGCCAGCAGACGCAGACTAGTTGGGGAAGGCAATGAGCAGTTCTTC
TRBV11-2	-	-	TRBJ1-5	CASSGQGFGNQPQHF	TGTGCCAGCAGCGGCCAGGGTTTTGGCAATCAGCCCCAGCATTTT
TRBV13	-	TRBD1	TRBJ2-5	CASSARQGAETQYF	TGTGCCAGCAGCGCTCGACAGGGGGCAGAGACCCAGTACTTC
TRBV10-1	-	TRBD1	TRBJ2-1	CASSDPTGYNEQFF	TGCGCCAGCAGTGACCCGACAGGGTACAATGAGCAGTTCTTC
TRBV2	-	-	TRBJ1-5	CASRWGGGRVSNQPQHF	TGTGCCAGCAGGTGGGGAGGGGGGCGAGTTAGCAATCAGCCCCAGCATTTT
TRBV28	-	TRBD1	TRBJ1-2	CASSPAGQGSYPNYGYTF	TGTGCCAGCAGCCCCGCAGGACAGGGGTCATACCCTAACTATGGCTACACCTTC
TRBV6-5	-	TRBD1	TRBJ1-1	CASSPRQGAPTEAFF	TGTGCCAGCAGCCCCAGACAGGGGGCGCCCACTGAAGCTTTCTTT
TRBV12-5	-	-	TRBJ2-7	CASGFRGVLYEQYF	TGTGCTAGTGGTTTTAGGGGCGTGCTCTACGAGCAGTACTTC
TRBV4-3	-	-	TRBJ2-2	CASSRFRDTGELFF	TGCGCCAGCAGCCGCTTTAGAGACACCGGGGAGCTGTTTTTT
TRBV30	few	TRBD2	TRBJ2-3	CAWSVPSGTVDTQYF	TGTGCCTGGAGTGTCCCTAGCGGTACGGTCGATACGCAGTATTTT
TRBV7-9	once	TRBD1	TRBJ1-4	CASSNRDRDPNEKLFF	TGTGCCAGCAGCAACCGGGACAGGGACCCAAATGAAAAACTGTTTTTT
TRBV12-3/TRBV12-4	-	-	TRBJ2-5	CASSFPGQETQYF	TGTGCCAGCAGTTTCCCAGGGCAAGAGACCCAGTACTTC
TRBV7-2	-	-	TRBJ2-1	CASSLFPVHNEQFF	TGTGCCAGCAGCTTATTTCCGGTCCACAATGAGCAGTTCTTC
TRBV6-5	-	TRBD1	TRBJ1-2	CASTWRQGGGYTF	TGTGCCAGCACCTGGAGACAGGGGGGTGGCTACACCTTC
TRBV19	-	TRBD1	TRBJ1-1	CASSILAGGAIEAFF	TGTGCCAGTAGTATTTTGGCAGGGGGTGCAATTGAAGCTTTCTTT
TRBV5-1	-	-	TRBJ1-1	CASSSPQTEAFF	TGCGCCAGCAGCTCCCCCCAGACTGAAGCTTTCTTT
TRBV6-5	-	-	TRBJ1-3	CATKGERSGNTIYF	TGTGCCACCAAGGGAGAGCGTTCTGGAAACACCATATATTTT
TRBV5-1	-	TRBD2	TRBJ2-5	CASSLVGLAGAETQYF	TGCGCCAGCAGCTTGGTTGGACTAGCGGGAGCAGAGACCCAGTACTTC
TRBV14	-	TRBD2	TRBJ2-7	CASSQDRGRASHEQYF	TGTGCCAGCAGCCAAGACCGGGGGAGGGCGTCCCACGAGCAGTACTTC
TRBV7-2	-	TRBD1	TRBJ2-1	CASSPWTGGVHNEQFF	TGTGCCAGCAGCCCGTGGACAGGGGGCGTCCACAATGAGCAGTTCTTC
TRBV6-4	-	TRBD2	TRBJ2-2	CASSDGGGASGELFF	TGTGCCAGCAGTGACGGCGGGGGGGCCTCCGGGGAGCTGTTTTTT
TRBV7-9	-	-	TRBJ2-3	CASSGTLVEGGRIRDTQYF	TGTGCCAGCAGCGGAACTTTGGTAGAGGGAGGTCGAATTCGAGATACGCAGTATTTT
TRBV6-5	-	-	TRBJ1-3	CASSPGHARNTIYF	TGTGCCAGCAGCCCCGGACACGCTCGAAACACCATATATTTT
TRBV11-2	-	-	TRBJ2-3	CASSARLHGDTQYF	TGTGCCAGCAGCGCCAGACTACATGGAGATACGCAGTATTTT
TRBV6-5	-	TRBD1	TRBJ1-2	CASSYSIPPGGYGYTF	TGTGCCAGCAGTTACTCGATACCCCCAGGGGGCTATGGCTACACCTTC
TRBV15	-	TRBD2	TRBJ2-3	CATSREGPSGSFADTQYF	TGTGCCACCAGCAGAGAAGGTCCCAGCGGGAGTTTTGCAGATACGCAGTATTTT
TRBV11-3	-	-	TRBJ2-1	CASSLVLLASGEQFF	TGTGCCAGCAGCTTAGTTTTGTTAGCGTCAGGTGAGCAGTTCTTC
TRBV28	-	-	TRBJ2-5	CASSPLGGYQETQYF	TGTGCCAGCAGCCCCCTGGGGGGTTACCAAGAGACCCAGTACTTC
TRBV29-1	-	-	TRBJ2-5	CSVEDLAGSQETQYF	TGCAGCGTTGAAGATCTAGCCGGCTCCCAAGAGACCCAGTACTTC
TRBV5-4	-	TRBD2	TRBJ2-3	CASSLPLAGAQADTQYF	TGTGCCAGCAGCTTGCCCTTAGCGGGGGCTCAGGCAGATACGCAGTATTTT
TRBV5-4	-	TRBD1	TRBJ1-2	CASSTFNRGGGYTF	TGTGCCAGCAGCACATTTAACAGGGGAGGTGGCTACACCTTC
TRBV24-1	few	TRBD1	TRBJ2-1	CATSVGTGWNEQFF	TGTGCCACCAGTGTAGGGACAGGGTGGAATGAGCAGTTCTTC
TRBV2	-	-	TRBJ1-2	CASSEEGRGTYGYTF	TGTGCCAGCAGTGAAGAGGGCAGGGGAACCTATGGCTACACCTTC
TRBV10-3	-	-	TRBJ1-5	CAISEGQPRHGNQPQHF	TGTGCCATCAGTGAAGGACAGCCCCGACATGGCAATCAGCCCCAGCATTTT